These 7 T cell receptor beta chains originate from one sample sequenced in a study of response to subunit inactivated influenza vaccine. TCRdb re-called the RT-PCR reads with MiXCR, one entry per CDR3 protein. The sample includes around 570,000 distinct CDR3 sequences, around 8% of them seen just once. The sample here was PBMCs from blood, taken less than 30 months after vaccination. The receptor set was obtained from a man aged 45-69 years who received an inactivated influenza vaccine.

This clonotype was seen many times. The chain uses TRBV12-5 and TRBJ2-3, with D uncertain. V gave up 1 base and J gave up 6 bases, with 5 bases separating them. From germline, CDR1 is LGHNT and CDR2 FRNRAP. The CDR3 is 12 residues long. The CDR3 is CASGLATDTQYF. In nucleotides, the CDR3 is TGTGCTAGTGGTTTGGCCACGGATACGCAGTATTTT.

This clonotype was seen many times. The genes are TRBV6-2 or TRBV6-3 and TRBJ2-3; perhaps TRBD2 as D (7 bases). Germline V lookup: CDR1 MNHEY, CDR2 SVGEGT. V dropped 2 bases and J dropped 5 bases, with 11 bases sitting between them. The CDR3 has 14 residues. CDR3 coding DNA: TGTGCCAGCAGTTACGGGGGGGCGGAAGATACGCAGTATTTT. Translating gives CASSYGGAEDTQYF.

This clonotype was counted at least ten times. The chain is built from TRBV15 and TRBJ2-7, with 8 bases that match TRBD1. J was trimmed by 6 bases and V by 3 bases; bases with no gene match: 7. The CDR3 covers 14 residues. Germline assignment: CDR1 LNHNV and CDR2 YYDKDF (reference sequence). The CDR3 bases are TGTGCCACCAGCAGGTCCAACAGGGGGTCCGAGCAGTACTTC. Its translation: CATSRSNRGSEQYF.

The table lists this clonotype with many counts. CDR3 DNA: TGCAGTGCTCTCCGGGCGAATCTGGAGACCCAGTACTTC. Translation: CSALRANLETQYF. The chain couples TRBV20-1 to TRBJ2-5; D is unclear. Germline V gene data show CDR1 as DFQATT and CDR2 as SNEGSKA (reference sequence). The CDR3 extends over 13 amino acids. Between the trimmed V and J ends, which lost 5 bases and 5 bases, there was a span of 15 bases.

This clonotype was found many times. This rearrangement joins TRBV29-1 to TRBJ2-5; D perhaps matches TRBD1 (6 bases). Looked up from germline, CDR1 is SQVTM and CDR2 is ANQGSEA. Trimming cost V 1 base and J 5 bases, with 14 bases left between them. The CDR3 covers 14 residues. This CDR3 reads CSVEVGTRGETQYF. CDR3 DNA: TGCAGCGTTGAAGTCGGGACGAGGGGGGAGACCCAGTACTTC.

There are a few counts of this clonotype. V usage is TRBV29-1 and J usage is TRBJ2-2, with no clear D. The CDR3 is 12 residues long. Germline values: CDR1 SQVTM, CDR2 ANQGSEA. V was trimmed by 8 bases and J by 6 bases, leaving 13 bases between them. The CDR3 DNA sequence: TGCAGCACCGGTCAGCGATCCGGGGAGCTGTTTTTT. This encodes CSTGQRSGELFF.

This clonotype appeared a few times. The chain has TRBV2 and TRBJ2-2; 8 bases line up with TRBD2. V shed 2 bases and J 3 bases; nucleotides not matched to a gene: 2. CDR3 length: 15 amino acids. Germline CDR1 SNHLY, CDR2 FYNNEI. The CDR3 sequence is CASSERRGDTGELFF. The CDR3 DNA follows: TGTGCCAGCAGTGAAAGGCGGGGGGACACCGGGGAGCTGTTTTTT.